Listed below are T cell receptor beta chains from one sample, sequenced in a study of blood T cells in healthy people across ages. Each CDR3 protein is one row after TCRdb ran MiXCR on the 5' RACE reads. The table shows 500,000 to 650,000 distinct CDR3 sequences, with about 29% occurring only once. This sample also belongs to another study, concerning T cells of mothers and their children.

Sequenced sample: blood. These receptor sequences come from a boy between 2 and 10 years old in good health. The CDR3 runs from the conserved cysteine through the conserved F or W.

TRBV27	TRBJ2-1	CAGRDGSYNEQFF
TRBV20-1	TRBJ2-1	CSARVGGGPNEQFF
TRBV12-3/TRBV12-4	TRBJ2-1	CASSFVDEQFF
TRBV7-2	-	CASSLVREQETQYF
TRBV5-1	TRBJ1-4	CASSSAGKGEKLFF
TRBV24-1	TRBJ2-7	CATSDLPGLAGSYEQYF
TRBV7-8	TRBJ1-4	CASSGPREKLFF
TRBV7-9	TRBJ2-6	CASSLLGAGANVLTF
TRBV7-2	TRBJ2-3	CASSFNWDTQYF
TRBV12-3/TRBV12-4	TRBJ2-2	CASSLTVRNTGELFF
TRBV27	TRBJ1-2	CASRSGQGEDYGYTF
TRBV6-1	TRBJ2-5	CASSEGSGQETQYF
TRBV20-1	TRBJ2-3	CSAKLVALGTDTQYF
TRBV2	TRBJ2-3	CASNMTGLGTDTQYF
TRBV27	TRBJ2-7	CASSFLTGGSYEQYF
TRBV7-9	TRBJ2-7	CASSSGGTDFYEQYF
TRBV4-3	TRBJ2-1	CASSQESGTSGRPSTYNEQFF
TRBV25-1	TRBJ1-2	CASSTTGVNYGYTF
TRBV5-1	-	CASSLTGVDFTYEQYF
TRBV20-1	TRBJ1-1	CSASVMNTEAFF
TRBV4-1	TRBJ1-2	CASKPLGGTEYGYTF
TRBV20-1	TRBJ2-1	CSASTSGIPAFEQFF
TRBV9	TRBJ2-6	CASSLRTDTTGANVLTF
TRBV19	TRBJ2-2	CASFRTSAAENTGELFF
TRBV12-5	TRBJ2-7	CASALGVEQYF
TRBV12-3/TRBV12-4	TRBJ2-3	CASSVAGGPGNTQYF
TRBV20-1	TRBJ2-5	CSARGGGAARETQYF
TRBV7-9	TRBJ1-2	CASSLGQKNGYTF
TRBV7-9	TRBJ2-2	CASSLRASGSPGEPFF
TRBV11-2	TRBJ2-5	CASSLGLGVETQYF
TRBV5-1	TRBJ2-6	CASKEVVYRSGANVLTF
TRBV10-3	TRBJ1-5	CAISESILTGNPQAQHF
TRBV5-1	TRBJ1-1	CASSLGQGLLWTEAFF
TRBV18	TRBJ2-3	CASSPMFDPVDTQYF
TRBV19	TRBJ2-5	CASSMNRFGGETQYF
TRBV19	TRBJ2-7	CASSATGKEGSYEQYF
TRBV29-1	TRBJ2-1	CSVERPNNEQFF
TRBV7-2	TRBJ2-4	CASSESELINIQYF